This T cell receptor beta chain emerged from a study of shared clonotypes between healthy human individuals. Donors were healthy HIV-negative adults without recently reported acute infections or vaccinations. Nashville, Tennessee was home to all donors, each a Caucasian adult. Clones were read by immunoSEQ multiplex PCR, and TCRdb kept only the in-frame ones, dropping some. Here the sample spans some 1,100,000 clones, around 78% being singletons. Trimming took off 1 base at V and 1 base at J, with 9 bases between the two ends. This CDR3 has 14 residues. Germline CDR1 SGHRS, CDR2 YFSETQ. The chain uses TRBV5-1 and TRBJ2-7; D is unclear. Sequencing input: memory CD4+ T cells from PBMCs. The subset: CD45RA-negative fraction. This receptor was identified in a young man in good health. Some clones in this sample may be carry-over from other donors' samples. CDR3 nucleotide sequence: TGCGCCAGCAGCTTGTTAGCCCTTTCCTACGAGCAGTACTTC. Translation: CASSLLALSYEQYF.